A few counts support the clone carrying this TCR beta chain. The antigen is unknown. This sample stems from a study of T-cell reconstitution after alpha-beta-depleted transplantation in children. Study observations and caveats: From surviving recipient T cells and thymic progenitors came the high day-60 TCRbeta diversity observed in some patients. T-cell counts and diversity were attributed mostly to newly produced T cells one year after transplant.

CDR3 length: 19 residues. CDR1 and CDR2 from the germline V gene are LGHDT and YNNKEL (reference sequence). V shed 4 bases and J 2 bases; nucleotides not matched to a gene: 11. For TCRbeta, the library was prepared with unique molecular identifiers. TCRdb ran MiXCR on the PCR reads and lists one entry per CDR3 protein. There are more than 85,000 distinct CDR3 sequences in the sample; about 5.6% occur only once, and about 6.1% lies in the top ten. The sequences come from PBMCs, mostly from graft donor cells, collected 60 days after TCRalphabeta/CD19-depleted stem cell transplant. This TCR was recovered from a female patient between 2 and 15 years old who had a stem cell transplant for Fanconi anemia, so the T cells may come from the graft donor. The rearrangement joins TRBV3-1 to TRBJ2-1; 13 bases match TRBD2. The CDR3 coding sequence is TGTGCCAGCAGCCGACAAGTTGGGACTAGCGGGGCCCCCTACAATGAGCAGTTCTTC. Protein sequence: CASSRQVGTSGAPYNEQFF.